These T cell receptor beta chains were read from a single sample in a study of Ad26.COV2.S vaccination and SARS-CoV-2 variants. The protocol was immunoSEQ multiplex PCR, while the TCRdb copy is restricted to in-frame clones and leaves out a portion. The sample records 97,000 or so clones, around 80% being singletons. This specimen consisted of peripheral blood, obtained after recovery from COVID-19. All receptors come from a human donor who had recovered from COVID-19. The CDR3 runs from the conserved cysteine through the conserved F or W. The order of the fields is clone size, V gene, CDR3 protein. Where a row states a size, it is once, few, many or the class of an expanded clone; other rows omit it.

clone_size: -; v_call: TRBV7-9; cdr3_aa: CASSSGRDTQYF
clone_size: -; v_call: TRBV19; cdr3_aa: CASELEGARTEAFF
clone_size: -; v_call: TRBV29-1; cdr3_aa: CSVVGQGDYGYTF
clone_size: -; v_call: TRBV28; cdr3_aa: CASSLLRGPDTQYF
clone_size: once; v_call: TRBV20-1; cdr3_aa: CSASRGDSPLHF
clone_size: -; v_call: TRBV6-6; cdr3_aa: CASSQWTGAGRTEAFF
clone_size: -; v_call: TRBV9; cdr3_aa: CASSGQPGQVPETQYF
clone_size: -; v_call: TRBV28; cdr3_aa: CASSSTGYGYTF
clone_size: few; v_call: TRBV4-1; cdr3_aa: CASSQQTVGNEQYF
clone_size: once; v_call: TRBV10-3; cdr3_aa: CATQGRVSNTGELFF
clone_size: few; v_call: TRBV11-2; cdr3_aa: CASSLKDTIYF
clone_size: -; v_call: TRBV7-9; cdr3_aa: CASRFGTSGGSTDTQYF
clone_size: -; v_call: TRBV7-3; cdr3_aa: CASSLQPSGVVGELFF
clone_size: -; v_call: TRBV19; cdr3_aa: CASSIWGDQETQYF
clone_size: -; v_call: TRBV28; cdr3_aa: CASSYLSRGNSPLHF
clone_size: -; v_call: TRBV5-1; cdr3_aa: CASSTDLETQYF
clone_size: -; v_call: TRBV5-5; cdr3_aa: CASSLVTGAAYEQYF
clone_size: few; v_call: TRBV4-2; cdr3_aa: CASSERTWDTGELFF
clone_size: -; v_call: TRBV5-4; cdr3_aa: CASSGGLAQETQYF
clone_size: -; v_call: TRBV12-3/TRBV12-4; cdr3_aa: CASSLGAYEQYF
clone_size: -; v_call: TRBV7-2; cdr3_aa: CASSLRTGLQETQYF
clone_size: -; v_call: TRBV24-1; cdr3_aa: CATSDLHSGANVLTF
clone_size: -; v_call: TRBV5-6; cdr3_aa: CASSLGGTSSYNSPLHF
clone_size: once; v_call: TRBV27; cdr3_aa: CASSLGQGQSEAFF
clone_size: -; v_call: TRBV28; cdr3_aa: CASTSFSGNEKLFF
clone_size: -; v_call: TRBV5-1; cdr3_aa: CASSLEGESGNTIYF
clone_size: -; v_call: TRBV19; cdr3_aa: CASRTGGAPDTQYF
clone_size: -; v_call: TRBV7-2; cdr3_aa: CASSFTGQARLPLHF
clone_size: few; v_call: TRBV12-3/TRBV12-4; cdr3_aa: CASRSAVGNTIYF
clone_size: -; v_call: TRBV7-2; cdr3_aa: CASSQLAGSSYNEQFF
clone_size: few; v_call: TRBV7-9; cdr3_aa: CASSLVSGGTNEQFF